The 12 T cell receptor beta chains given below trace back to one sample, sequenced in a study of T-cell memory formation after mild COVID-19. A single record per CDR3 protein comes from TCRdb applying MiXCR to the 5' RACE reads. This table holds around 470,000 distinct CDR3 sequences, around 19% found once. The sample taken for sequencing was PBMCs or a T cell subset sorted from them (not recorded which). The receptors were gathered from an adult woman who had mild COVID-19 (a few samples of this study predate the infection). Cell type and time point are not known.

The chain carries TRBV6-2 or TRBV6-3 and TRBJ2-1; 13 bases are a match to TRBD2. The germline V gene encodes CDR1 MNHEY and CDR2 SVGEGT. Trimming cost V 4 bases and J 9 bases; bases outside gene matches: 6. CDR3 length equals 15 residues. CDR3 sequence: CASSSTSGRASEQFF. DNA for the CDR3: TGTGCCAGCAGTTCCACTAGCGGGAGGGCCTCTGAGCAGTTCTTC.

The rearrangement links TRBV4-1 to TRBJ1-1; 7 bases are shared with TRBD1. The CDR3 runs to 17 residues. CDR1 and CDR2 (germline): MGHRA, YSYEKL. Trimming took 1 base from V and 3 from J; bases not matched to a gene: 11. This chain's CDR3 is CASSQGQGAVPDTEAFF. Here the CDR3 DNA reads TGCGCCAGCAGCCAAGGACAGGGCGCGGTACCGGACACTGAAGCTTTCTTT.

In this sample, this clonotype turned up a few times. V is TRBV20-1 and J is TRBJ1-3; the D gene is possibly TRBD1 (5 bases). The CDR3 length is 14 residues. V lost 0 bases, J lost 4 bases, and 10 bases lay in between. Germline V gives CDR1 DFQATT, CDR2 SNEGSKA (reference sequence). CDR3 amino acids: CSAREAGRGNTIYF. CDR3 DNA: TGCAGTGCTAGAGAGGCAGGGAGAGGAAACACCATATATTTT.

The sample holds a few counts of this clonotype. V is TRBV7-3 and J is TRBJ2-1; D remains ambiguous. The germline gives CDR1 SGHTA, CDR2 FQGTGA. The CDR3 is made up of 15 amino acids. V gave up 5 bases and J gave up 0 bases, with 11 bases separating them. The CDR3 sequence is CASSHDSSSYNEQFF. CDR3 nucleotide sequence: TGTGCCAGCAGCCACGACTCGAGCTCCTACAATGAGCAGTTCTTC.

Only a few counts were recorded for this clonotype. The chain carries TRBV29-1 and TRBJ2-1; 13 positions agree with TRBD2. The CDR3 has 17 amino acids. The germline CDR1 and CDR2 sequences are SQVTM and ANQGSEA. The J segment lost 3 bases and the V segment lost 1 base, leaving 6 bases of the junction unmatched. Written as DNA, the CDR3 is TGCAGCGTTGAAGGGGGACTAGCGGGGACCTTCTACAATGAGCAGTTCTTC. Protein sequence: CSVEGGLAGTFYNEQFF.

The table lists this clonotype with many counts. The chain uses TRBV20-1 and TRBJ2-7; 8 nucleotides match TRBD2. Per germline, CDR1 DFQATT and CDR2 SNEGSKA (reference sequence). The CDR3 consists of 15 residues. Trimming at V came to 0 bases and at J to 4 bases, leaving 8 bases not matched to a gene. The CDR3 protein is CSARESGGIAYEQYF. In DNA form, the CDR3 reads TGCAGTGCTAGAGAGTCGGGAGGGATTGCGTACGAGCAGTACTTC.

The chain is built from TRBV12-3 or TRBV12-4 and TRBJ1-5; perhaps TRBD1 as D (6 bases). V was trimmed by 3 bases and J by 4 bases, leaving 13 bases between them. This CDR3 spans 15 amino acids. The chain's CDR3 is CASSFLGGRNQPQHF. In DNA form, the CDR3 reads TGTGCCAGCAGTTTCTTGGGGGGCCGAAATCAGCCCCAGCATTTT.

This chain connects TRBV9 to TRBJ1-2; D call uncertain. V was clipped by 3 bases and J by 7 bases, with 13 bases between them. CDR3 size: 13 residues. Germline V lookup: CDR1 SGDLS, CDR2 YYNGEE. CDR3 nucleotide sequence: TGTGCCAGCAGCGCAACCTCCTCGGGTGGCTACACCTTC. Translated: CASSATSSGGYTF.

As regards this clonotype: Germline is not matched at one junction end, which may reflect a read error. This sequence joins TRBV12-5 and TRBJ2-2, with D possibly being TRBD1 (6 bases). The germline gives CDR1 LGHNT, CDR2 FRNRAP. There are 16 residues in the CDR3. The CDR3 loop reads CASGLVLTGNAGELFF. The CDR3 bases are TGTGCTAGTGGTTTGGTGCTTACAGGGAACGCCGGGGAGCTGTTTTTT.

The rearrangement uses TRBV30 and TRBJ2-5; D call uncertain. The CDR3 runs to 12 residues. The V gene's germline CDR1 is GTSNPN and CDR2 SVGIG (reference sequence). Trimming shortened V by 3 bases and J by 5 bases, and 10 bases separated the two germline ends. As DNA, the CDR3 is TGTGCCTGGAGGGGGTCTGGGGAGACCCAGTACTTC. This encodes CAWRGSGETQYF.

This clonotype turned up a few times. The genes are TRBV12-3 or TRBV12-4 and TRBJ2-1; D tentatively reads TRBD1 or TRBD2 (6 bases each). The CDR3 has 15 residues. Trimming took off 3 bases at V and 7 bases at J, with 16 bases between the two ends. The CDR3 protein is CASSFSGGFKNEQFF. The DNA for the CDR3 is TGTGCCAGCAGTTTTTCCGGGGGCTTTAAGAATGAGCAGTTCTTC.

This clonotype came up a few times. The chain is built from TRBV7-2 and TRBJ1-2; D is unclear. V was shortened by 5 bases and J by 4 bases, with 8 bases between the two germline ends. Germline V gives CDR1 SGHTA, CDR2 FQGNSA. CDR3 size: 12 residues. CDR3 protein: CASSPDLYGYTF. The CDR3 DNA sequence: TGTGCCAGCAGCCCGGACCTCTATGGCTACACCTTC.